The 11 T cell receptor beta chains presented below share a single source sample, sequenced in a study of cytomegalovirus exposure and HLA in healthy donors. The PCR was carried out with 60 Vbeta primers and 13 Jbeta primers. Sequencing used immunoSEQ multiplex PCR; TCRdb keeps in-frame clones, though not all of them. The sample has roughly 250,000 clones; around four fifths are singletons. The material sequenced was PBMCs. The receptors shown here come from a middle-aged woman in good health and CMV-seropositive.

The chain couples TRBV9 to TRBJ1-1; a weak D match, TRBD1 (6 bases). V was clipped by 4 bases and J by 3 bases, with 10 bases between them. Germline V gives CDR1 SGDLS, CDR2 YYNGEE. The CDR3 is made up of 13 amino acids. This CDR3 reads CASSIRGDTEAFF. The DNA for the CDR3 is TGTGCCAGCAGCATCAGGGGTGACACTGAAGCTTTCTTT.

Comment on this clone: An end of the junction does not agree with germline; a read error may underlie this. The genes are TRBV27 and TRBJ2-7; perhaps TRBD1 as D (5 bases). The CDR3 extends over 12 amino acids. CDR1 MNHEY and CDR2 SMNVEV come from the germline V gene (reference sequence). This CDR3 reads CASRGLTYKQYF. In nucleotides, the CDR3 is TGTGCCAGCAGGGGGCTCACCTACAAGCAGTACTTC.

The genes are TRBV19 and TRBJ2-1; D is possibly TRBD2 (5 bases). The length of the CDR3 is 14 residues. The ends were cut back, 3 bases at V and 2 bases at J, with 8 bases in the middle. The germline gives CDR1 LNHDA, CDR2 SQIVND (reference sequence). CDR3 nucleotides: TGTGCCAGTAGTATCCGGGGTCCCTACAATGAGCAGTTCTTC. Translation: CASSIRGPYNEQFF. Supplemented by reference TRBV19 and TRBJ2-1, the full variable domain reads DGGITQSPKYLFRKEGQNVTLSCEQNLNHDAMYWYRQDPGQGLRLIYYSQIVNDFQKGDIAEGYSVSREKKESFPLTVTSAQKNPTAFYLCASSIRGPYNEQFFGPGTRLTVL.

As DNA, the CDR3 is TGTGCCAGCAGCCCGGGAGGGACAGATACGCAGTATTTT. Its translation: CASSPGGTDTQYF. The rearrangement links TRBV7-3 to TRBJ2-3; the match to TRBD2 covers 8 bases. This CDR3 is built from 13 residues. Germline V lookup: CDR1 SGHTA, CDR2 FQGTGA. The V gene end was trimmed by 5 bases and the J gene end by 3 bases; junction bases not matched to a gene: 1. The entire variable domain, with the rest obtained from reference TRBV7-3 and TRBJ2-3, is as follows: GAGVSQTPSNKVTEKGKYVELRCDPISGHTALYWYRQSLGQGPEFLIYFQGTGAADDSGLPNDRFFAVRPEGSVSTLKIQRTERGDSAVYLCASSPGGTDTQYFGPGTRLTVL.

This chain joins TRBV14 and TRBJ1-4; 7 bases agree with TRBD1. The CDR3 sequence is 16 residues long. Germline CDR1 and CDR2: SGHDN and FVKESK. Trimming removed 2 bases from V and 5 bases from J; junction bases left unmatched: 8. CDR3 amino acids: CASSQRSGTENEKLFF. The CDR3 DNA follows: TGTGCCAGCAGCCAACGCTCCGGGACAGAGAATGAAAAACTGTTTTTT.

In DNA, the CDR3 is TGTGCCACGGCAATTGGGGCAGCTTTCTTT. Protein product: CATAIGAAFF. The J gene is TRBJ1-1, the V gene TRBV27, with D perhaps matching TRBD1 (5 bases). Germline V gene data show CDR1 as MNHEY and CDR2 as SMNVEV (reference sequence). V was clipped by 10 bases and J by 10 bases, with 13 bases between them. CDR3 size: 10 residues.

This rearrangement joins TRBV7-2 to TRBJ2-7, with 14 bases identical to TRBD2. The CDR3 length is 15 residues. Germline V gene sequence: CDR1 SGHTA, CDR2 FQGNSA. With 5 bases clipped from V and 5 bases from J, the junction kept 5 bases outside the gene matches. CDR3 nucleotide sequence: TGTGCCAGCAGCACGGGACTAGCGGGAGCGAACGAGCAGTACTTC. This encodes CASSTGLAGANEQYF.

The V and J genes are TRBV27 and TRBJ2-3, with D perhaps matching TRBD1 (6 bases). In germline, CDR1 is MNHEY, CDR2 SMNVEV (reference sequence). There are 16 residues in the CDR3. V was shortened by 7 bases and J by 2 bases, with 19 bases between the two germline ends. The CDR3: CASTPPQGRSTDTQYF. DNA for the CDR3: TGTGCCAGCACCCCGCCTCAGGGGCGCTCCACAGATACGCAGTATTTT.

Here the CDR3 reads CSARTGGTNEKLFF. In nucleotides, the CDR3 is TGCAGCGCGAGGACAGGGGGGACTAATGAAAAACTGTTTTTT. The chain joins TRBV29-1 to TRBJ1-4; 10 bases agree with TRBD1. With 7 bases clipped from V and 2 bases from J, the junction kept 4 bases outside the gene matches. This CDR3 contains 14 residues. The germline gives CDR1 SQVTM, CDR2 ANQGSEA. The full variable domain, rest sourced from reference TRBV29-1 and TRBJ1-4, is SAVISQKPSRDICQRGTSLTIQCQVDSQVTMMFWYRQQPGQSLTLIATANQGSEATYESGFVIDKFPISRPNLTFSTLTVSNMSPEDSSIYLCSARTGGTNEKLFFGSGTQLSVL.

The chain couples TRBV2 to TRBJ1-2; 7 nucleotides align to TRBD1. V shed 4 bases and J 1 base; nucleotides not matched to a gene: 18. Germline-derived CDR1 and CDR2 are SNHLY and FYNNEI. The CDR3 consists of 19 residues. The CDR3 here is CASSASIPGQRGDNYGYTF. CDR3 nucleotides: TGTGCCAGCAGTGCCTCCATACCGGGACAGAGGGGAGATAACTATGGCTACACCTTC. The full variable domain, in which reference TRBV2 and TRBJ1-2 provide the parts outside the CDR3, is EPEVTQTPSHQVTQMGQEVILRCVPISNHLYFYWYRQILGQKVEFLVSFYNNEISEKSEIFDDQFSVERPDGSNFTLKIRSTKLEDSAMYFCASSASIPGQRGDNYGYTFGSGTRLTVV.

The chain couples TRBV5-1 to TRBJ2-1; 9 nucleotides agree with TRBD2. The V gene end was trimmed by 1 base and the J gene end by 8 bases; junction bases not matched to a gene: 7. The CDR3 totals 15 residues. The germline V gene encodes CDR1 SGHRS and CDR2 YFSETQ. In nucleotides, the CDR3 is TGCGCCAGCAGCTTGCTTAGCGGGAGTAAGTATGAGCAGTTCTTC. This codes for CASSLLSGSKYEQFF.